The T cell receptor (beta chain) under discussion was sequenced for a study of cytomegalovirus exposure and HLA in healthy donors. PCR used 60 Vbeta primers and 13 Jbeta primers. TCRdb's table, derived via immunoSEQ multiplex PCR, lists solely in-frame clones and lacks some. The table includes some 120,000 clones, 65% to 85% detected once. This CDR3 contains 14 residues. CDR1 and CDR2 (germline): LNHDA, SQIVND (reference sequence). V was trimmed by 4 bases and J by 2 bases, leaving 10 bases between them. The receptor comes from a man in his fifties or sixties in good health and CMV-seronegative. This rearrangement joins TRBV19 to TRBJ2-3, with TRBD2 as a possible D gene (6 bases). The sequenced sample consisted of PBMCs. The CDR3 DNA reads as TGTGCCAGTAGTAAACCGGGAGCCACAGATACGCAGTATTTT. Protein sequence: CASSKPGATDTQYF.